The 31 T cell receptor beta chains in this list originate from one sample, sequenced in a study of cytomegalovirus exposure and HLA in healthy donors. With 60 Vbeta and 13 Jbeta primers, the PCR was carried out. Only in-frame clones appear in the TCRdb table, and some are missing; sequencing was by immunoSEQ multiplex PCR. The sample yields 70,000 to 95,000 clones, more than 75% seen once. The sequenced sample consisted of PBMCs. The receptors come from a young man in good health and CMV-seronegative.

The gene calls are TRBV15 and TRBJ1-1; D is ambiguous. Germline loops: CDR1 LNHNV, CDR2 YYDKDF (reference sequence). V shed 1 base and J shed 4 bases, with 16 bases lying between them. This CDR3 comprises 16 residues. CDR3: CATSRVGEVGVTEAFF. The CDR3 nucleotides read TGTGCCACCAGCAGAGTCGGGGAGGTTGGGGTCACTGAAGCTTTCTTT.

This clone has a single count. V gene TRBV4-2 combines with J gene TRBJ2-5, with D perhaps TRBD1 (5 bases). The J call could be wrong; TRBJ2-7 is a better fit for the DNA end. The CDR3 is 14 residues long. Germline-derived CDR1 and CDR2 are LGHNA and YNFKEQ. This chain's CDR3 is CASSQETASYEQYF. The DNA of the CDR3 is TGTGCCAGCAGCCAAGAGACAGCCAGCTACGAGCAGTACTTC.

This clone appeared once. The chain uses TRBV4-2 and TRBJ2-5; 10 positions match TRBD2. CDR1 LGHNA and CDR2 YNFKEQ come from the germline V gene. CDR3 length: 15 amino acids. The V and J ends lost 11 bases and 1 base, in that order; junction bases with no gene match: 10. The DNA of the CDR3 is TGTGCCTCCTCCACTAGCGGGGAGAGCCAAGAGACCCAGTACTTC. Translation gives CASSTSGESQETQYF.

This sequence joins TRBV27 and TRBJ2-7; 9 bases map to TRBD1. V lost 3 bases, J lost 4 bases, and 19 bases stayed unmatched. The CDR3 has 19 residues. Germline V CDR1 and CDR2: MNHEY, SMNVEV (reference sequence). This CDR3 is CASSLFWTGDRSKGYEQYF. CDR3 DNA sequence: TGTGCCAGCAGTTTGTTCTGGACAGGGGACAGGAGCAAGGGATACGAGCAGTACTTC.

The CDR3 sequence: CASSSPSGAKNTEAFF. CDR3 nucleotide sequence: TGTGCCAGCAGTTCCCCTTCAGGGGCGAAGAACACTGAAGCTTTCTTT. The chain links TRBV27 to TRBJ1-1, with a tentative D call TRBD1 (6 bases). CDR1 MNHEY and CDR2 SMNVEV come from the germline V gene (reference sequence). This CDR3 is built from 16 residues. V lost 4 bases, J lost 1 base, and 16 bases lay in between.

This clone was recorded once. The chain combines TRBV30 with TRBJ2-1, with TRBD1 matching 7 bases. Germline V gives CDR1 GTSNPN, CDR2 SVGIG (reference sequence). The CDR3 has 15 residues. V lost 6 bases, J lost 5 bases, and 13 bases stayed unmatched. The CDR3 spells CACNHGQATHNEQFF. CDR3 DNA: TGTGCCTGCAACCATGGACAGGCTACCCACAATGAGCAGTTCTTC.

The rearrangement uses TRBV27 and TRBJ1-4; 8 nucleotides agree with TRBD1. The CDR3 length is 15 residues. V lost 4 bases to trimming and J lost 8 bases; unmatched junction nucleotides: 9. CDR1 and CDR2 (germline): MNHEY, SMNVEV (reference sequence). This CDR3 reads CASSSYQGAREKLFF. Written as DNA, the CDR3 is TGTGCCAGCAGTTCCTACCAGGGGGCGAGGGAAAAACTGTTTTTT.

This sequence joins TRBV30 and TRBJ2-7; the D is unclear. CDR1 and CDR2 from the germline V gene are GTSNPN and SVGIG (reference sequence). Trimming left V 4 bases short and J 3 bases short, with 19 bases between. This CDR3 spans 15 amino acids. The CDR3 DNA sequence: TGTGCCTGGACTAATCAAGAACGCCCTATCTACGAGCAGTACTTC. Its translation is CAWTNQERPIYEQYF. The full variable domain, completed using reference TRBV30 and TRBJ2-7, is SQTIHQWPATLVQPVGSPLSLECTVEGTSNPNLYWYRQAAGRGLQLLFYSVGIGQISSEVPQNLSASRPQDRQFILSSKKLLLSDSGFYLCAWTNQERPIYEQYFGPGTRLTVT.

V and J are TRBV6-6 and TRBJ1-1; the D is unclear. Trimming shortened V by 10 bases and J by 3 bases, and 12 bases separated the two germline ends. The CDR3 extends over 12 amino acids. Looked up from germline, CDR1 is MNHNY and CDR2 is SVGAGI (reference sequence). The CDR3 nucleotides are TGTGCCAACGGCCGAGGGTACACTGAAGCTTTCTTT. It specifies CANGRGYTEAFF.

Points on this clone: This same CDR3 is encoded by further DNA sequences in the sample. The J gene is TRBJ1-2, the V gene TRBV5-1, with D unresolved. The germline V gene has CDR1 SGHRS and CDR2 YFSETQ. The CDR3 runs to 13 residues. V shed 0 bases and J shed 3 bases, with 6 bases lying between them. In DNA, the CDR3 is TGCGCCAGCAGCTTGGACAGAGACTATGGCTACACCTTC. Translating gives CASSLDRDYGYTF.

The rearrangement uses TRBV6-5 and TRBJ1-4; D is undetermined. Trimming left V 6 bases short and J 15 bases short, with 17 bases between. The CDR3 is made up of 12 amino acids. The germline CDR1 and CDR2 sequences are MNHEY and SVGAGI. CDR3 DNA sequence: TGTGCCAGCAGGGAAGCTTCCGGGTTGATGTTTTTT. Its translation is CASREASGLMFF.

This clone appeared once. The chain couples TRBV2 to TRBJ2-1, with 9 bases aligning to TRBD1. V lost 6 bases, J lost 0 bases, and 9 bases stayed unmatched. Looked up from germline, CDR1 is SNHLY and CDR2 is FYNNEI. There are 17 residues in the CDR3. CDR3 DNA: TGTGCCAGCAGGCGCGGGACAGGGAAAGACTCCTACAATGAGCAGTTCTTC. It encodes CASRRGTGKDSYNEQFF.

V usage is TRBV6-5 and J usage is TRBJ1-2; 9 nucleotides agree with TRBD1. Germline loops: CDR1 MNHEY, CDR2 SVGAGI. The CDR3 loop spans 14 amino acids. Trimming at V came to 7 bases and at J to 8 bases, leaving 11 bases not matched to a gene. The CDR3 DNA reads as TGTGCCAGCAACCCATCCGGGACAGGGAGAGGCTACACCTTC. Translating gives CASNPSGTGRGYTF.

This chain's CDR3 is CASSLGLAGINTQYF. The CDR3 DNA reads TGCGCCAGCAGCTTGGGTCTAGCGGGGATCAATACGCAGTATTTT. The V call is TRBV5-1, the J call TRBJ2-3; TRBD2 matches 9 bases. The germline CDR1 and CDR2 sequences are SGHRS and YFSETQ. The CDR3 is 15 residues long. Unmatched junction bases numbered 6, after V lost 0 bases and J lost 7 bases.

This clone was counted a single time. This chain links TRBV7-9 with TRBJ2-7, with a tentative D call TRBD1 (6 bases). The CDR3 runs 15 residues. The germline CDR1 and CDR2 sequences are SEHNR and FQNEAQ (reference sequence). V dropped 1 base and J dropped 2 bases, with 12 bases sitting between them. Written as DNA, the CDR3 is TGTGCCAGCAGCTTAGGGGGGCTTATGGCCTACGAGCAGTACTTC. The encoded protein is CASSLGGLMAYEQYF.

The gene calls are TRBV7-6 and TRBJ2-3, with 15 positions matching TRBD2. Germline V gene sequence: CDR1 SGHVS, CDR2 FNYEAQ. This CDR3 region has 19 residues. With 4 bases clipped from V and 0 bases from J, the junction kept 8 bases outside the gene matches. The CDR3 coding sequence is TGTGCCAGCAGCTCACGGGGACTAGCGGGGGGCTTTAGCACAGATACGCAGTATTTT. Translation: CASSSRGLAGGFSTDTQYF.

The DNA for the CDR3 is TGTGCCATCAGGGGTAGCGGGGGGGTCGCTAGCACAGATACGCAGTATTTT. Residues: CAIRGSGGVASTDTQYF. The chain employs TRBV10-3 and TRBJ2-3, with 11 bases lining up with TRBD2. Germline V gene data show CDR1 as ENHRY and CDR2 as SYGVKD. V gave up 6 bases and J gave up 0 bases; unmatched junction bases: 8. The CDR3 extends over 17 amino acids.

A remark on this clone: Compared with germline, one end of the junction differs, possibly owing to a read error. The V and J genes are TRBV7-7 and TRBJ2-7, with 9 bases identical to TRBD1. The CDR3 loop spans 14 amino acids. Germline V CDR1 and CDR2: SSHAT, FNYEAQ (reference sequence). CDR3 coding DNA: TGTGCTAGCAGCCCGACGACAGGGGGGCACGAGCAGTACTTC. Residues: CASSPTTGGHEQYF.

The rearrangement joins TRBV5-5 to TRBJ1-5; 8 bases align to TRBD1. The J segment lost 6 bases and the V segment lost 0 bases, leaving 5 bases of the junction unmatched. CDR1 and CDR2 from the germline V gene are SGHKS and YYEKEE (reference sequence). The length of the CDR3 is 15 residues. DNA for the CDR3: TGTGCCAGCAGCTTGGAGGGACAGGTTGGTCAGCCCCAGCATTTT. Translation: CASSLEGQVGQPQHF.

This clone was counted a few times. Here the CDR3 reads CATNLRRDTEAFF. DNA of the CDR3: TGTGCCACGAACCTGAGGCGGGACACTGAAGCTTTCTTT. The V call is TRBV28, the J call TRBJ1-1; D is ambiguous. Trimming removed 10 bases from V and 3 bases from J, with 15 bases in between. The CDR3 has 13 amino acids. Germline V CDR1 and CDR2: MDHEN, SYDVKM.

The V and J genes are TRBV7-6 and TRBJ2-5; 9 bases match TRBD2. V was pared by 1 base and J by 5 bases, with 5 bases of the junction left unmatched. The CDR3 is 15 residues long. Germline V gene data show CDR1 as SGHVS and CDR2 as FNYEAQ. CDR3 nucleotides: TGTGCCAGCAGCTTAGGCGGGGGGGCTCGGGAGACCCAGTACTTC. Encoded protein: CASSLGGGARETQYF. The variable domain in full, completed from reference TRBV7-6 and TRBJ2-5, reads GAGVSQSPRYKVTKRGQDVALRCDPISGHVSLYWYRQALGQGPEFLTYFNYEAQQDKSGLPNDRFSAERPEGSISTLTIQRTEQRDSAMYRCASSLGGGARETQYFGPGTRLLVL.

J is TRBJ2-5 and V is TRBV28; 8 bases line up with TRBD1. The germline gives CDR1 MDHEN, CDR2 SYDVKM. The CDR3 consists of 12 residues. V trimming: 6 bases; J trimming: 4 bases; junction bases outside the gene matches: 1. The CDR3 nucleotides are TGTGCCAGCAGCGGACAGGGAGAGACCCAGTACTTC. This encodes CASSGQGETQYF.

The chain couples TRBV4-1 to TRBJ1-5; 7 nucleotides line up with TRBD1. V gave up 1 base and J gave up 4 bases; unmatched junction bases: 4. Germline-derived CDR1 and CDR2 are MGHRA and YSYEKL. This CDR3 has 15 residues. The CDR3 sequence: CASSQAGQINQPQHF. CDR3 coding DNA: TGCGCCAGCAGCCAAGCGGGACAGATAAATCAGCCCCAGCATTTT.

In the case of this clone: The junction departs from the called germline gene at one end, perhaps through a read error. The rearrangement uses TRBV6-1 and TRBJ1-3, with a possible D match to TRBD1 (5 bases). The CDR3 is made up of 14 amino acids. From germline, CDR1 is MNHNS and CDR2 SASEGT. The CDR3 reads CASSRQNSGNAIYF. The CDR3 DNA reads TGTGCCAGCAGTCGACAGAACTCTGGAAACGCCATATATTTT.

The rearrangement uses TRBV11-2 and TRBJ2-3, with D unclear. This CDR3 comprises 12 residues. CDR1 and CDR2 from the germline V gene are SGHAT and FQNNGV. Trimming removed 6 bases at V and 6 bases at J, with 10 bases between. This CDR3 reads CASRQDWDTQYF. The CDR3 nucleotides read TGTGCCAGCAGACAAGACTGGGATACGCAGTATTTT. Using reference TRBV11-2 and TRBJ2-3 for the parts outside the CDR3, the full variable domain is EAGVAQSPRYKIIEKRQSVAFWCNPISGHATLYWYQQILGQGPKLLIQFQNNGVVDDSQLPKDRFSAERLKGVDSTLKIQPAKLEDSAVYLCASRQDWDTQYFGPGTRLTVL.

The chain carries TRBV4-1 and TRBJ1-5; 7 bases align to TRBD1. The germline CDR1 and CDR2 sequences are MGHRA and YSYEKL. J lost 1 base, V lost 0 bases, and 6 bases had no gene match. This CDR3 is 17 amino acids long. The CDR3 loop is CASSQDPQGRSNQPQHF. Here the CDR3 DNA reads TGCGCCAGCAGCCAAGACCCACAGGGGAGGAGCAATCAGCCCCAGCATTTT.

V gene TRBV5-1 combines with J gene TRBJ2-2; 15 nucleotides match TRBD2. The germline CDR1 and CDR2 sequences are SGHRS and YFSETQ. The CDR3 is 17 residues long. V dropped 4 bases and J dropped 7; count of bases not matched to a gene: 8. The CDR3 nucleotides are TGCGCCAGCAGCCCCTGGACTAGCGGGGGGGCCAACGGGGAGCTGTTTTTT. Protein: CASSPWTSGGANGELFF.

The CDR3, as DNA: TGTGCCAGCAGTACCCCCGGCACGGGGCGGGAGCAGTACTTC. It encodes CASSTPGTGREQYF. The V and J genes are TRBV6-6 and TRBJ2-5; 7 bases align to TRBD2. Germline lookup yields CDR1 MNHNY and CDR2 SVGAGI (reference sequence). V shed 5 bases and J 11 bases; nucleotides not matched to a gene: 14. This CDR3 region has 14 residues.

The chain has TRBV27 and TRBJ2-2; D is unclear. V lost 2 bases to trimming and J lost 5 bases, with 6 bases between them. Germline V CDR1 and CDR2: MNHEY, SMNVEV (reference sequence). The CDR3 runs to 13 residues. The CDR3 region has the DNA TGTGCCAGCAGTTTACGACTTACCGGGGAGCTGTTTTTT. It encodes CASSLRLTGELFF.

V and J are TRBV6-1 and TRBJ1-5; 8 bases fit TRBD1. The length of the CDR3 is 16 residues. In germline, CDR1 is MNHNS, CDR2 SASEGT. V lost 2 bases, J lost 3 bases, and 6 bases stayed unmatched. Here the CDR3 DNA reads TGTGCCAGCAGTGAAAAGACAGGGGCGAACAATCAGCCCCAGCATTTT. This sequence encodes CASSEKTGANNQPQHF.

The chain has TRBV4-1 and TRBJ1-6, with D unresolved. The CDR3 length is 14 residues. V lost 2 bases and J 9 bases, leaving 11 bases between the germline ends. From germline, CDR1 is MGHRA and CDR2 YSYEKL. As DNA, the CDR3 is TGCGCCAGCAGCCAATCTGAACTTGGTTCACCCCTCCACTTT. Translation: CASSQSELGSPLHF.